A selection of T cell receptor beta chains follows, all from one sample in a study of blood T cell repertoires in COVID-19. Using immunoSEQ multiplex PCR, the repertoire was profiled, and TCRdb retains in-frame clones only, with some absent. The table records approximately 300,000 clones, 86% of them present only once. The sequenced material came from peripheral blood. The receptors shown here come from a woman between 45 and 60 years old with acute or convalescent COVID-19. Each CDR3 is given with its conserved first and last residue. The D gene is left open where the match is weak. Clone size is given for some rows only: seen once, a few or many times, or a class if the clone is expanded.

d_gene	v_gene	abundance	j_gene	CDR3aa	CDR3nt
.	TRBV29-1	few	TRBJ1-2	CSVVKGANYGYTF	TGCAGCGTTGTGAAAGGGGCTAACTATGGCTACACCTTC
.	TRBV7-2	.	TRBJ2-1	CASSLARPEQFF	TGTGCCAGCAGCTTAGCGCGTCCCGAGCAGTTCTTC
.	TRBV6-1	few	TRBJ1-1	CASSGGGAGFANTEAFF	TGTGCCAGCAGTGGAGGGGGGGCAGGGTTTGCGAACACTGAAGCTTTCTTT
.	TRBV9	.	TRBJ1-1	CASSVGAGGMNTEAFF	TGTGCCAGCAGCGTAGGGGCAGGAGGTATGAACACTGAAGCTTTCTTT
.	TRBV28	.	TRBJ1-5	CASSLSRPSNQPQHF	TGTGCCAGCAGTTTATCGCGCCCGAGCAATCAGCCCCAGCATTTT
TRBD1	TRBV2	.	TRBJ2-6	CASIGTGWAGANVLTF	TGTGCCAGCATCGGGACAGGGTGGGCTGGGGCCAACGTCCTGACTTTC
.	TRBV28	.	TRBJ2-2	CASSQTAGYTGELFF	TGTGCCAGCAGTCAGACGGCCGGGTACACCGGGGAGCTGTTTTTT
TRBD1	TRBV27	.	TRBJ1-4	CASRSRGALNEKLFF	TGTGCCAGCAGGTCCAGGGGGGCCCTTAATGAAAAACTGTTTTTT
TRBD1	TRBV7-9	.	TRBJ1-5	CASSLGTDNQPQHF	TGTGCCAGCAGCCTAGGGACAGACAATCAGCCCCAGCATTTT
TRBD2	TRBV6-4	.	TRBJ2-2	CASSELAVTNTGELFF	TGTGCCAGCAGTGAACTAGCGGTAACGAACACCGGGGAGCTGTTTTTT
.	TRBV5-3	.	TRBJ1-5	CARSLDGGNQPQHF	TGTGCCAGAAGCCTGGACGGTGGCAATCAGCCCCAGCATTTT
TRBD1	TRBV6-5	.	TRBJ1-2	CADSPDRGPHGYTF	TGTGCCGACTCCCCAGACAGGGGCCCACATGGCTACACCTTC
.	TRBV28	.	TRBJ2-2	CASSMRFTGELFF	TGTGCCAGCAGTATGAGGTTCACCGGGGAGCTGTTTTTT
.	TRBV6-2/TRBV6-3	.	TRBJ2-7	CASSYVTKDEQYF	TGTGCCAGCAGTTACGTCACAAAAGACGAGCAGTACTTC
.	TRBV7-7	few	TRBJ2-3	CASSLNYPTDTQYF	TGTGCCAGCAGCTTAAACTACCCCACGGATACGCAGTATTTT
TRBD1	TRBV7-9	.	TRBJ1-2	CASSTTPGQGTRVGYTF	TGTGCCAGCAGCACCACACCGGGACAGGGAACCCGGGTTGGCTACACCTTC
TRBD1	TRBV11-2	.	TRBJ2-1	CASHAGGVYYNEQFF	TGTGCCAGCCATGCAGGGGGCGTATACTACAATGAGCAGTTCTTC
.	TRBV28	.	TRBJ1-5	CASSLTVQPQHF	TGTGCCAGCAGTTTAACGGTCCAGCCCCAGCATTTT
TRBD2	TRBV7-3	.	TRBJ2-1	CASSFQAGWGNEQFF	TGTGCCAGCAGCTTTCAAGCGGGATGGGGCAATGAGCAGTTCTTC
TRBD2	TRBV14	.	TRBJ2-3	CASSRRSTSGRTSTDTQYF	TGTGCCAGCAGTCGCCGTTCGACTAGCGGGAGGACCAGCACAGATACGCAGTATTTT
.	TRBV4-1	.	TRBJ2-7	CASSQAIVSRGGFNEQYF	TGCGCCAGCAGCCAAGCGATAGTTAGTCGAGGGGGTTTTAACGAGCAGTACTTC
TRBD1	TRBV7-3	.	TRBJ2-2	CASSPPGQGVSGELFF	TGTGCCAGCAGCCCCCCGGGACAGGGGGTGAGCGGGGAGCTGTTTTTT
TRBD2	TRBV4-2	.	TRBJ2-1	CASSQEASGSWEQFF	TGTGCCAGCAGCCAAGAAGCTAGCGGGAGTTGGGAGCAGTTCTTC
TRBD1	TRBV5-6	.	TRBJ2-1	CASSLAIRQGANNEQFF	TGTGCCAGCAGCTTGGCAATTCGACAGGGGGCAAACAATGAGCAGTTCTTC
TRBD1	TRBV19	few	TRBJ2-2	CASKPPTGGLNTGELFF	TGTGCCAGTAAACCACCAACAGGGGGCCTCAACACCGGGGAGCTGTTTTTT
TRBD1	TRBV5-1	.	TRBJ2-2	CASSREQGAVTGELFF	TGCGCCAGCAGCCGGGAACAGGGGGCAGTCACCGGGGAGCTGTTTTTT
.	TRBV28	.	TRBJ1-2	CASSLEGLDYGYTF	TGTGCCAGCAGTTTAGAGGGCCTAGACTATGGCTACACCTTC
TRBD2	TRBV28	.	TRBJ2-7	CASTLGAGGPYYEQYF	TGTGCCAGCACTTTGGGTGCGGGAGGGCCCTACTACGAGCAGTACTTC
TRBD1	TRBV7-9	.	TRBJ2-3	CASSLLKIGQGTDTQYF	TGTGCCAGCAGCTTACTCAAGATAGGACAGGGCACAGATACGCAGTATTTT
TRBD1	TRBV6-5	.	TRBJ2-7	CASRDRGINEQYF	TGTGCCAGCAGGGACAGGGGAATCAACGAGCAGTACTTC
TRBD1	TRBV5-1	.	TRBJ2-1	CASSREQGYYNEQFF	TGCGCCAGCTCTCGGGAACAGGGGTACTACAATGAGCAGTTCTTC